This TCR beta chain was captured by sequencing in a study of T-cell reconstitution after alpha-beta-depleted transplantation in children. The germline V gene encodes CDR1 SGHAT and CDR2 FQDESV (reference sequence). Trimming removed 5 bases from V and 2 bases from J; junction bases left unmatched: 6. CDR3 size: 15 residues. The library targeted TCRbeta and was prepared with unique molecular identifiers. TCRdb reprocessed the PCR reads via MiXCR and lists one record per CDR3 protein. The sample gives fewer than 400,000 distinct CDR3 sequences, 23% of which show up once; 10% to 11% is in the top ten. This clonotype was seen more than once but under ten times. Its specificity is unknown. Study-wide results and caveats: T-cell numbers and diversity, one year after transplant, stemmed largely from T cells that were newly produced. After transplant, high TCRbeta diversity at day 60 in some patients arose from surviving recipient T cells and thymic progenitors. Reportedly, roughly two months post-transplant, alpha-beta T cells arose from several hundred expanded graft clones.

The input for sequencing was PBMCs, mostly from graft donor cells, taken 180 days after TCRalphabeta/CD19-depleted stem cell transplant. The sequence derives from a male patient aged 10 to 17 who had a stem cell transplant for acute lymphoblastic leukemia, so the T cells may come from the graft donor. The rearrangement links TRBV11-1 to TRBJ2-3, with 8 bases matching TRBD2. The CDR3 spells CASSVTSGLTDTQYF. As DNA, the CDR3 is TGTGCCAGCAGCGTTACTAGCGGTCTCACAGATACGCAGTATTTT.